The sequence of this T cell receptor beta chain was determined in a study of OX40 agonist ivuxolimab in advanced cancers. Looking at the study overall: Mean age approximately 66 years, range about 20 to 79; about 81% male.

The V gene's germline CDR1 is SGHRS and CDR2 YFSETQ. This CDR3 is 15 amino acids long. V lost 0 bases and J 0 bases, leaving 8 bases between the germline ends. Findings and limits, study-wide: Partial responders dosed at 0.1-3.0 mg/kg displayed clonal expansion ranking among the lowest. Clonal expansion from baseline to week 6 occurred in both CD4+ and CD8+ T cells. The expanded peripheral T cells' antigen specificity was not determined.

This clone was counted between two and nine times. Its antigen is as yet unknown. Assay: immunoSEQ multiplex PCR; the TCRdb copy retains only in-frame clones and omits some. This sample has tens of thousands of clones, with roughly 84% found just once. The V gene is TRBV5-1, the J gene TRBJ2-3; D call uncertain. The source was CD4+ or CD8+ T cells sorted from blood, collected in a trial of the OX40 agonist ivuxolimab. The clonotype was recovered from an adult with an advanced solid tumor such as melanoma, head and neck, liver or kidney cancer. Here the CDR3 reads CASSLGRVSTDTQYF. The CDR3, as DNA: TGCGCCAGCAGCTTGGGTAGGGTTAGCACAGATACGCAGTATTTT.